The 31 T cell receptor beta chains below all came from one sample that was sequenced in a study of T cell responses to AZD1222 COVID-19 vaccine. Data came from immunoSEQ multiplex PCR; TCRdb stores just in-frame clones and leaves some out. The repertoire includes under 200,000 clones, around 93% of them detected once, and roughly 9.8% sits in the top ten. The starting material was peripheral blood, obtained on day 0 of AZD1222 vaccination. The receptors come from an adult in good health.

V gene TRBV3-1 (or the pseudogene TRBV3-2) combines with J gene TRBJ2-7; D remains unclear. Per germline, CDR1 LGHDT and CDR2 YNNKEL (reference sequence). V lost 4 bases, J lost 4 bases, and 11 bases lay in between. The CDR3 sequence is 13 residues long. This CDR3 reads CASSPTSPYEQYF. The CDR3 coding sequence is TGTGCCAGCAGCCCCACGTCACCATACGAGCAGTACTTC.

The chain couples TRBV28 to TRBJ1-1; 9 bases map to TRBD1. Trimming cost V 6 bases and J 3 bases; bases outside gene matches: 5. Germline V gene data show CDR1 as MDHEN and CDR2 as SYDVKM. There are 14 residues in the CDR3. CDR3 sequence: CASRRTGGHTEAFF. In DNA form, the CDR3 reads TGTGCCAGCAGGAGAACAGGGGGCCACACTGAAGCTTTCTTT.

This clone was picked up one time. The chain carries TRBV7-9 and TRBJ1-3, with 10 bases aligning to TRBD1. The CDR3 spans 15 residues. The germline V gene has CDR1 SEHNR and CDR2 FQNEAQ (reference sequence). Germline trimming cut 5 bases from V and 4 bases from J; bases unmatched to any gene: 5. CDR3 sequence (DNA): TGTGCCAGCAGCGACCTGACAGGGGGCGGAAACACCATATATTTT. Protein product: CASSDLTGGGNTIYF.

The rearrangement uses TRBV21-1 and TRBJ1-5; no DNA check was done on the table's D call, TRBD1. TRBV21-1 is flagged as a pseudogene. The CDR3 spans 16 residues. CDR3 DNA sequence: TGTGCCAGCACCTCGGGGAACAGGGATGGCAATCAGCCCCAGCATTTT. It is translated as CASTSGNRDGNQPQHF.

This clone was observed a single time. V usage is TRBV9 and J usage is TRBJ1-4; possibly TRBD1 for D (5 bases). Trimming shortened V by 8 bases and J by 0 bases, and 14 bases separated the two germline ends. The CDR3 sequence is 15 residues long. The germline CDR1 and CDR2 sequences are SGDLS and YYNGEE. The CDR3 bases are TGTGCCAGGAGCTTCGAGGGGACAACTAATGAAAAACTGTTTTTT. Translating gives CARSFEGTTNEKLFF.

This chain connects TRBV28 to TRBJ1-5; TRBD1 might be the D (6 bases). The ends were cut back, 8 bases at V and 1 base at J, with 21 bases in the middle. CDR1 is MDHEN and CDR2 is SYDVKM in the germline V gene. The CDR3 is made up of 17 amino acids. The CDR3 loop is CASPQKSGALSNQPQHF. The CDR3 nucleotides are TGTGCCAGCCCTCAAAAATCGGGGGCGTTGAGCAATCAGCCCCAGCATTTT.

The J gene is TRBJ2-7, the V gene TRBV18; D gene ambiguous. This CDR3 has 12 residues. From germline, CDR1 is KGHSH and CDR2 LQKENI. Trimming pared 3 bases from V and 6 bases from J, leaving 9 bases between. The CDR3 region is CASSPPGAEQYF. CDR3 sequence (DNA): TGTGCCAGCTCACCTCCTGGAGCCGAGCAGTACTTC.

The chain employs TRBV6-5 and TRBJ1-5, with D possibly matching TRBD1 (5 bases). The CDR3 loop spans 12 amino acids. Trimming stripped 7 bases from V and 6 bases from J, with 10 bases between. Per the germline V gene, CDR1 is MNHEY and CDR2 is SVGAGI. CDR3 DNA: TGTGCCAGCAAATGGGGACCTCAGCCCCAGCATTTT. This encodes CASKWGPQPQHF.

The rearrangement joins TRBV30 to TRBJ1-1; D is possibly TRBD1 (5 bases). The germline gives CDR1 GTSNPN, CDR2 SVGIG (reference sequence). The CDR3 covers 12 residues. Trimming took off 5 bases at V and 8 bases at J, with 15 bases between the two ends. CDR3 DNA sequence: TGTGCCTGGGGGGATTGGGGCACCGAAGCTTTCTTT. It codes for CAWGDWGTEAFF.

The gene calls are TRBV10-3 and TRBJ2-1, with unresolved D. Trimming pared 6 bases from V and 9 bases from J, leaving 9 bases between. Germline CDR1 reads ENHRY; CDR2 reads SYGVKD. The CDR3 runs to 11 residues. CDR3 nucleotides: TGTGCCATCAGGACCCAAACTGAGCAGTTCTTC. Protein: CAIRTQTEQFF.

The chain has TRBV27 and TRBJ2-7, with D hard to call. The germline V gene has CDR1 MNHEY and CDR2 SMNVEV (reference sequence). This CDR3 is built from 13 residues. V shed 3 bases and J shed 3 bases, with 9 bases lying between them. Written as DNA, the CDR3 is TGTGCCAGCAGTTTTGGGGAAGGCTACGAGCAGTACTTC. It yields the protein CASSFGEGYEQYF.

The rearrangement uses TRBV5-6 and TRBJ2-7; TRBD1 matches 10 bases. After removal of 3 bases from V and 2 bases from J, the junction contained 2 bases not matched to a gene. CDR1 SGHDT and CDR2 YYEEEE come from the germline V gene. The CDR3 runs to 14 residues. The CDR3 region has the DNA TGTGCCAGCAGCTGGACAGGGGGAACCTACGAGCAGTACTTC. The encoded protein is CASSWTGGTYEQYF.

This chain uses TRBV21-1 with TRBJ1-5. TRBV21-1 is designated a pseudogene. The CDR3 is 15 amino acids. The CDR3 is CASSNEGIPNQPQHF. The CDR3, as DNA: TGTGCCAGCAGCAACGAAGGGATACCCAATCAGCCCCAGCATTTT.

The chain carries TRBV5-1 and TRBJ1-1; D gene unclear. The CDR3 totals 14 residues. Trimming left V 0 bases short and J 0 bases short, with 6 bases between. Per germline, CDR1 SGHRS and CDR2 YFSETQ. CDR3 protein: CASSLARMNTEAFF. The DNA for the CDR3 is TGCGCCAGCAGCTTGGCCAGGATGAACACTGAAGCTTTCTTT.

This clone has a handful of counts. The chain employs TRBV27 and TRBJ1-5; D ambiguous. The V end was cut by 2 bases, the J end by 0 bases, with 17 bases between. This CDR3 is built from 18 residues. Germline V gene data show CDR1 as MNHEY and CDR2 as SMNVEV (reference sequence). DNA for the CDR3: TGTGCCAGCAGTTTACCCGAATTTTTCGAGGATAGCAATCAGCCCCAGCATTTT. Protein sequence: CASSLPEFFEDSNQPQHF.

The V gene is TRBV3-1 (or the pseudogene TRBV3-2), the J gene TRBJ1-4, with 9 bases identical to TRBD1. This CDR3 contains 18 residues. The junction had 18 bases not matched to a gene; V was cut back by 4 bases and J by 9 bases. Germline V gene sequence: CDR1 LGHDT, CDR2 YNNKEL (reference sequence). The CDR3 is CASSRHDPGTGFRQKLFF. The DNA for the CDR3 is TGTGCCAGCAGCCGACACGACCCCGGGACAGGGTTTCGTCAAAAACTGTTTTTT.

The chain carries TRBV6-5 and TRBJ2-7; D ambiguous. V lost 6 bases, J lost 6 bases, and 18 bases lay in between. This CDR3 is built from 14 residues. Germline assignment: CDR1 MNHEY and CDR2 SVGAGI. The chain's CDR3 is CASRYTGPPAEQYF. CDR3 bases: TGTGCCAGCAGATATACCGGGCCTCCCGCCGAGCAGTACTTC.

The chain links TRBV5-1 to TRBJ2-1; TRBD2 matches 11 bases. CDR1 and CDR2 (germline): SGHRS, YFSETQ. V lost 1 base to trimming and J lost 0 bases; unmatched junction nucleotides: 9. The CDR3 is 19 amino acids. CDR3 nucleotides: TGCGCCAGCAGCTTGATGGGACTAGCGGTTCCCTTCTCCTACAATGAGCAGTTCTTC. Protein sequence: CASSLMGLAVPFSYNEQFF.

The chain recombines TRBV3-1 (or the pseudogene TRBV3-2) with TRBJ1-6; D unresolved. Germline V CDR1 and CDR2: LGHDT, YNNKEL (reference sequence). Trimming removed 4 bases from V and 7 bases from J, with 17 bases in between. This CDR3 is 16 amino acids long. CDR3 nucleotide sequence: TGTGCCAGCAGCCGATCGGACGGGTTGCGGAATTCACCCCTCCACTTT. Amino acid sequence: CASSRSDGLRNSPLHF.

The V and J genes are TRBV6-2 or TRBV6-3 and TRBJ2-5; no clear D. The CDR3 contains 14 residues. Germline V CDR1 and CDR2: MNHEY, SVGEGT. V was clipped by 6 bases and J by 7 bases, with 18 bases between them. CDR3 bases: TGTGCCAGCAGCGCCAACGGAGTCACAGTGACCCAGTACTTC. This encodes CASSANGVTVTQYF.

This clone appeared a single time. V and J are TRBV7-8 and TRBJ2-7; D might be TRBD2 (6 bases). The CDR3 runs to 14 residues. The germline V gene encodes CDR1 SGHVS and CDR2 FQNEAQ. V dropped 2 bases and J dropped 6 bases, with 14 bases sitting between them. CDR3 nucleotide sequence: TGTGCCAGCAGCTTAAGTCTAGCGAGGGGCGAGCAGTACTTC. Translation gives CASSLSLARGEQYF.

The J gene is TRBJ1-5, the V gene TRBV2; TRBD1 matches at 7 bases. V lost 6 bases and J lost 4; bases outside the gene matches: 3. The germline V gene has CDR1 SNHLY and CDR2 FYNNEI. CDR3 length: 13 residues. The CDR3 nucleotides read TGTGCCAGCAGCGGGACAGATAATCAGCCCCAGCATTTT. As protein: CASSGTDNQPQHF.

V is TRBV14 and J is TRBJ2-7, with 7 bases that match TRBD1. Germline V CDR1 and CDR2: SGHDN, FVKESK. V shed 1 base, J shed 3 bases, and the junction held 12 bases outside the gene matches. CDR3 size: 17 residues. The chain's CDR3 is CASSQVVLPGQLYEQYF. CDR3 sequence (DNA): TGTGCCAGCAGCCAAGTCGTCCTTCCGGGACAGCTCTACGAGCAGTACTTC.

The sample holds a few counts of this clone. V and J are TRBV6-1 and TRBJ1-5; no definite D call. Trimming took 3 bases from V and 4 from J, leaving 13 bases between them. CDR3 length: 15 amino acids. Per germline, CDR1 MNHNS and CDR2 SASEGT. The CDR3, as DNA: TGTGCCAGCAGTGAGGAGTGGACGGTGAATCAGCCCCAGCATTTT. This translates into CASSEEWTVNQPQHF.

This chain links TRBV4-1 with TRBJ2-3, with D possibly being TRBD1 or TRBD2 (5 bases each). This CDR3 spans 14 amino acids. Germline CDR1 MGHRA, CDR2 YSYEKL. V was pared by 1 base and J by 4 bases, with 9 bases between. The CDR3 sequence: CASSQGDPPDTQYF. The CDR3 DNA reads as TGCGCCAGCAGCCAAGGGGACCCTCCAGATACGCAGTATTTT.

Only one count was recorded for this clone. V usage is TRBV2 and J usage is TRBJ2-6; maybe TRBD2 (5 bases). The CDR3 covers 14 residues. Germline values: CDR1 SNHLY, CDR2 FYNNEI. V dropped 10 bases and J dropped 4 bases, with 14 bases sitting between them. The CDR3 protein is CATLEGVGANVLTF. CDR3 DNA sequence: TGTGCCACCCTTGAGGGCGTAGGGGCCAACGTCCTGACTTTC.

The gene calls are TRBV2 and TRBJ2-2, with 9 bases matching TRBD1. J gave up 0 bases and V 7 bases, and 9 bases lay outside the gene matches. Looked up from germline, CDR1 is SNHLY and CDR2 is FYNNEI. The length of the CDR3 is 17 residues. The CDR3 spells CASIGTGSPANTGELFF. The CDR3 DNA follows: TGTGCCAGCATTGGGACAGGGTCCCCCGCGAACACCGGGGAGCTGTTTTTT.

This chain connects TRBV28 to TRBJ2-1; D uncertain. The CDR3 contains 15 residues. Per germline, CDR1 MDHEN and CDR2 SYDVKM. Trimming cost V 6 bases and J 4 bases, with 16 bases left between them. DNA for the CDR3: TGTGCCAGCAGAGGTCCTGGCGGTAATTACAATGAGCAGTTCTTC. Amino acid sequence: CASRGPGGNYNEQFF.

The J gene is TRBJ2-5, the V gene TRBV18; TRBD1 matches 8 bases. There are 15 residues in the CDR3. V shed 4 bases, J shed 5 bases, and the junction held 9 bases outside the gene matches. CDR1 is KGHSH, CDR2 LQKENI, per germline. CDR3 sequence reads: CASSLTQGARETQYF. The CDR3 DNA follows: TGTGCCAGCTCACTAACTCAGGGGGCGAGGGAGACCCAGTACTTC. Full variable domain (outside the CDR3, taken from reference TRBV18 and TRBJ2-5): NAGVMQNPRHLVRRRGQEARLRCSPMKGHSHVYWYRQLPEEGLKFMVYLQKENIIDESGMPKERFSAEFPKEGPSILRIQQVVRGDSAAYFCASSLTQGARETQYFGPGTRLLVL.

This chain connects TRBV6-5 to TRBJ1-4; TRBD1 agrees at 7 bases. Trimming cost V 0 bases and J 7 bases; bases outside gene matches: 8. The CDR3 covers 16 residues. Germline V gene sequence: CDR1 MNHEY, CDR2 SVGAGI. The CDR3 spells CASSYSVWDRTEKLFF. As DNA, the CDR3 is TGTGCCAGCAGTTACTCGGTTTGGGACAGAACTGAAAAACTGTTTTTT.

The chain links TRBV25-1 to TRBJ2-2, with TRBD1 as a possible D gene (5 bases). V was cut by 6 bases and J by 4 bases, with 12 bases left in between. The CDR3 contains 14 residues. Germline V gives CDR1 MGHDK, CDR2 SYGVNS. The CDR3 sequence: CASSRELGTGELFF. The CDR3 coding sequence is TGTGCCAGCAGCAGGGAACTCGGCACCGGGGAGCTGTTTTTT.